This T cell receptor (beta chain) originates from a study of spatial heterogeneity in lung cancer (dated by TCRdb to between 2017 and 2020). Looking at the study overall: Beta-chain transcripts were consistently detected in greater numbers than alpha-chain transcripts, which likely reflected higher beta-chain transcript abundance. TCR alpha and beta repertoires were quantitatively compared across multiple tumor regions, matched nontumor lung and blood in non-small cell lung cancer. In the raw uncorrected reads, each unique combination of TCR and UMI appeared more than ten times on average. In tumor regions, TCR transcript counts showed a strong correlation with a T cell transcriptional module score derived from matched bulk RNA-seq. TCR repertoire features were related to nonsynonymous mutation counts determined by whole-exome sequencing of tumor tissue. At surgery, both alpha and beta chains were TCR-sequenced in roughly 200 tumor regions, fewer than 80 matched nontumor lung samples and some 56 PBMC samples. Study-level results and caveats: Confirming at a functional level the hypothesis that regional TCRs recognize regional mutations was considered to require additional single-cell paired TCR alpha and beta sequencing. Estimated TCR-seq coverage of tumor T cells was only roughly 7% for alpha chains and about 14% for beta chains. The count of ubiquitous expanded TCRs correlated with the count of ubiquitous nonsynonymous mutations, and the count of regional expanded TCRs correlated with the count of regional nonsynonymous mutations. A correlation was observed between the number of expanded intratumoral alpha and beta TCRs and the tumor nonsynonymous mutation count.

The intended sense of this specimen's time point label: sample taken at primary tumor resection. Donors were around 71 patients with early-stage, untreated non-small cell lung cancer from the lung TRACERx cohort. TCR sequencing used whole RNA extracted from tumor and nontumor lung tissue, or from cryopreserved PBMC samples, without cell sorting. A patient was chosen for TCR sequencing only when enough RNA was available from at least two tumor regions. A lung pathologist reviewed the tumor and adjacent nontumor lung specimens before the specimens were selected. The trim is 0 bases for V and 2 bases for J, with a gap of 10 bases between the germline ends. The CDR3 goes from the cysteine to the phenylalanine over 15 residues. Only CDR3 DNA remains: 45 bases, in frame from the first base. CDR1 SGHDN and CDR2 FVKESK are derived from the germline V gene. The method was 5' RACE. Sequencing relied on a NextSeq 500. The TCR library protocol attached a unique molecular identifier to each TCR cDNA molecule to allow correction of PCR and sequencing errors. In the paper's pipeline: TCR identification, UMI-based error correction and CDR3 extraction were all carried out with Decombinator tools. TCRs above a frequency of 2 per 1,000, corresponding to the top 1% of the tumor frequency distribution, were defined as expanded. Expanded tumor TCRs were classed as regional if statistically deemed absent (corrected P<0.05) from at least one tumor region, otherwise ubiquitous. Each repertoire was subsampled 100 times to 5,000 TCRs, after which Renyi diversity was computed with the R vegan package. To build CDR3 similarity networks, amino acid triplet string-kernel similarity was used, and CDR3s were connected when their pairwise similarity was above 0.82. The public sequencing data were trimmed at Q25 with fastp and processed into clonotypes with MiXCR by TCRdb, which kept only in-frame beta chains. Rows with one shared CDR3 protein collapse into an entry with the most common genes and DNA. The V and J calls follow TCRdb's processing rather than the paper's. The sample table holds some 97,000 distinct CDR3 sequences, of which 4.4% were seen once. The ten largest make up 21% of the sample.

This clonotype appeared many times. The antigen it binds to is not known. Per-base qualities were not stored, and no clone one base away is much larger. In this chain, TRBV14 is recombined with TRBJ1-2; the D gene is perhaps TRBD1, from 5 matching bases. The sequence was obtained from a male donor with early-stage non-small cell lung cancer. Sequenced here: lung tumor tissue, sampled at surgery. Here is the DNA: TGTGCCAGCAGCCAAGACCGACAGAAAAACTATGGCTACACCTTC. Translated, this gives CASSQDRQKNYGYTF.